The rows below give T cell receptor beta chains drawn from one sample of a study of cytomegalovirus exposure and HLA in healthy donors. Sequenced by immunoSEQ multiplex PCR; TCRdb stores in-frame clones only, minus some. The sample shows around 99,000 clones, 70% to 85% of them seen only once. Sequenced: PBMCs. These TCRs come from a male donor in good health and CMV-seronegative. The CDR3 runs from the conserved cysteine through the conserved F or W. D genes are given only for firm matches. The size field is filled for only some rows; it gives once, few, many or a size class.

cdr3_aa | cdr3_nt | j_call | clone_size | d_call | v_call
CASSLLGEIYNEQFF | TGTGCCAGCAGCTTGTTGGGAGAAATATACAATGAGCAGTTCTTC | TRBJ2-1 | NA | NA | TRBV7-9
CASRLSSTDTQYF | TGCGCCAGCAGACTATCTAGCACAGATACGCAGTATTTT | TRBJ2-3 | NA | NA | TRBV10-2
CASSLDGRMQYF | TGTGCCAGCAGCTTGGACGGGAGAATGCAGTATTTT | TRBJ2-3 | few | NA | TRBV5-5
CASSLRSSGAYEQYF | TGTGCCAGCAGCTTACGGTCATCGGGGGCCTACGAGCAGTACTTC | TRBJ2-7 | few | NA | TRBV7-6
CASSLQRERSTDTQYF | TGTGCCAGCAGCTTGCAACGGGAGAGGAGCACAGATACGCAGTATTTT | TRBJ2-3 | NA | NA | TRBV5-4
CASSDGTSGSGAQYF | TGTGCCAGTAGCGACGGGACTAGCGGAAGTGGGGCCCAGTACTTC | TRBJ2-5 | NA | TRBD2 | TRBV19
CASSVGVGRGSYNEQFF | TGTGCCAGCAGCGTAGGAGTCGGGAGGGGATCCTACAATGAGCAGTTCTTC | TRBJ2-1 | NA | TRBD2 | TRBV9
CASSLVGGDTGELFF | TGTGCCAGCAGCTTGGTAGGAGGGGACACCGGGGAGCTGTTTTTT | TRBJ2-2 | NA | NA | TRBV5-5
CASSPRQFNEKLFF | TGTGCCAGCTCACCACGACAGTTTAATGAAAAACTGTTTTTT | TRBJ1-4 | NA | NA | TRBV18
CATSAGQGLSYEQYF | TGTGCCACCTCTGCCGGACAGGGCTTGAGCTACGAGCAGTACTTC | TRBJ2-7 | few | TRBD1 | TRBV10-3
CASRGAGADGYTF | TGTGCCAGCAGGGGGGCAGGGGCGGATGGCTACACCTTC | TRBJ1-2 | once | NA | TRBV6-1
CASGLAREQYF | TGTGCTAGTGGTTTGGCACGCGAGCAGTACTTC | TRBJ2-7 | NA | NA | TRBV12-5
CAWNSQGWNYGYTF | TGTGCCTGGAACTCACAGGGGTGGAACTATGGCTACACCTTC | TRBJ1-2 | NA | TRBD1 | TRBV30
CASSLPTGLNTEAFF | TGTGCCAGCAGCCTTCCGACAGGCTTGAACACTGAAGCTTTCTTT | TRBJ1-1 | NA | NA | TRBV7-8
CASTAQGERGYTF | TGTGCCAGCACGGCACAGGGGGAACGAGGCTACACCTTC | TRBJ1-2 | NA | TRBD1 | TRBV27
CASSPGDGDNYGYTF | TGTGCCAGCAGCCCAGGGGACGGGGATAACTATGGCTACACCTTC | TRBJ1-2 | NA | NA | TRBV4-2
CASSSVAGGPREQYF | TGTGCCAGCAGTTCCGTAGCGGGAGGGCCGCGCGAGCAGTACTTC | TRBJ2-7 | NA | TRBD2 | TRBV7-3
CASSRDDRVYANQPQHF | TGTGCCAGTAGTAGAGACGACAGGGTATATGCCAATCAGCCCCAGCATTTT | TRBJ1-5 | NA | TRBD1 | TRBV19
CASSRGGPAYEQYF | TGTGCCAGCAGTCGAGGCGGGCCGGCCTACGAGCAGTACTTC | TRBJ2-7 | NA | NA | TRBV28
CASSLAPPGSGRETQYF | TGCGCCAGCAGCTTGGCCCCACCGGGAAGCGGCCGGGAGACCCAGTACTTC | TRBJ2-5 | NA | NA | TRBV5-1
CASRRGLSNQPQHF | TGTGCCAGCAGGAGGGGGCTAAGCAATCAGCCCCAGCATTTT | TRBJ1-5 | NA | TRBD1 | TRBV6-1
CASSTGQGFHEQYF | TGCGCCAGCAGCACCGGACAGGGTTTCCACGAGCAGTACTTC | TRBJ2-7 | few | TRBD1 | TRBV5-1
CALQARTNYGYTF | TGTGCCCTCCAGGCCCGAACTAACTATGGCTACACCTTC | TRBJ1-2 | NA | NA | TRBV2
CASSFLGAAFEQYF | TGTGCCAGCAGTTTTTTAGGGGCAGCTTTCGAGCAGTACTTC | TRBJ2-7 | NA | NA | TRBV27
CASSLETSGRASGGELFF | TGTGCCAGCAGCCTTGAAACTAGCGGGAGGGCCTCGGGCGGGGAGCTGTTTTTT | TRBJ2-2 | NA | TRBD2 | TRBV5-4
CASSIPRDSILTDTQYF | TGTGCCAGTAGTATTCCTCGGGACAGTATACTCACAGATACGCAGTATTTT | TRBJ2-3 | NA | TRBD1 | TRBV19
CASSLAGGTGGYTEAFF | TGCGCCAGCAGCTTGGCCGGGGGGACAGGGGGCTACACTGAAGCTTTCTTT | TRBJ1-1 | NA | TRBD1 | TRBV5-1
CASSIQGQNSPLHF | TGTGCCAGCAGCATACAGGGGCAGAATTCACCCCTCCACTTT | TRBJ1-6 | NA | TRBD1 | TRBV7-2
CASSTGSGANYGYTF | TGTGCCAGCAGCACAGGTTCAGGTGCTAACTATGGCTACACCTTC | TRBJ1-2 | once | NA | TRBV5-4
CASSSNQGPEQYF | TGTGCCAGCAGCTCAAACCAGGGGCCCGAGCAGTACTTC | TRBJ2-7 | NA | NA | TRBV7-6
CASRGLAGGTYNEQFF | TGTGCCAGCCGGGGCCTAGCGGGAGGGACCTACAATGAGCAGTTCTTC | TRBJ2-1 | NA | TRBD2 | TRBV28
CASSSFIGTGTNYGYTF | TGTGCCAGCAGCTCTTTTATTGGGACAGGGACTAACTATGGCTACACCTTC | TRBJ1-2 | NA | TRBD1 | TRBV5-6
CASSQVQGVVYEQYF | TGCGCCAGCAGCCAAGTCCAGGGTGTAGTCTACGAGCAGTACTTC | TRBJ2-7 | NA | NA | TRBV4-1
CASSLGLVLDEQYF | TGTGCCAGCAGTTTAGGACTAGTTCTCGACGAGCAGTACTTC | TRBJ2-7 | once | TRBD2 | TRBV27
CASSLERGLGQPQHF | TGTGCCAGCAGTTTAGAGCGGGGGTTGGGTCAGCCCCAGCATTTT | TRBJ1-5 | NA | NA | TRBV28
CASSLANVDTQYF | TGTGCCAGCAGCTTAGCCAATGTAGATACGCAGTATTTT | TRBJ2-3 | NA | NA | TRBV7-2
CASSPEGVDYEQYF | TGTGCCAGCAGCCCCGAGGGCGTGGATTACGAGCAGTACTTC | TRBJ2-7 | NA | NA | TRBV5-6
CASSTVYNEQFF | TGCGCCAGCAGTACGGTATACAATGAGCAGTTCTTC | TRBJ2-1 | NA | NA | TRBV10-1
CASSDGQGVDEQYF | TGTGCCAGCAGTGATGGTCAGGGGGTAGACGAGCAGTACTTC | TRBJ2-7 | NA | TRBD1 | TRBV2
CASSFRDRGHEQYF | TGTGCCAGCAGCTTCCGGGACAGGGGCCACGAGCAGTACTTC | TRBJ2-7 | NA | TRBD1 | TRBV7-7
CASSSSGNFYEQYF | TGTGCCAGCAGTTCAAGCGGGAATTTCTACGAGCAGTACTTC | TRBJ2-7 | NA | TRBD2 | TRBV27
CASSLTRDRGPNHYGYTF | TGTGCCAGCAGTCTGACCCGGGACAGGGGACCAAATCACTATGGCTACACCTTC | TRBJ1-2 | few | TRBD1 | TRBV28
CASSLPGFYEQYF | TGTGCCAGCAGCTTACCGGGTTTCTACGAGCAGTACTTC | TRBJ2-7 | NA | NA | TRBV11-2
CASSHTGLAGDVVSYEQYF | TGCGCCAGCAGCCATACCGGACTAGCGGGAGATGTTGTCTCCTACGAGCAGTACTTC | TRBJ2-7 | NA | TRBD2 | TRBV5-1
CASGLVSGRGTDTQYF | TGTGCTAGTGGTTTGGTAAGCGGGAGAGGCACAGATACGCAGTATTTT | TRBJ2-3 | once | TRBD2 | TRBV12-5
CASSYLTGNQETQYF | TGTGCCAGCAGTTACCTCACAGGGAACCAAGAGACCCAGTACTTC | TRBJ2-5 | few | NA | TRBV6-5
CASSQRSTASYEQYF | TGCGCCAGCAGCCAACGGTCGACAGCGTCCTACGAGCAGTACTTC | TRBJ2-7 | NA | NA | TRBV4-1
CASRSAGGRTGELFF | TGTGCCAGTAGATCGGCGGGAGGGCGGACCGGGGAGCTGTTTTTT | TRBJ2-2 | NA | TRBD2 | TRBV19
CASRAGANYGYTF | TGTGCCAGCAGGGCAGGGGCTAACTATGGCTACACCTTC | TRBJ1-2 | NA | NA | TRBV7-9
CSVENSYNEKLFF | TGCAGCGTTGAGAACAGTTATAATGAAAAACTGTTTTTT | TRBJ1-4 | once | NA | TRBV29-1
CASSPGTRDIEPQHF | TGTGCCAGTAGTCCCGGGACTAGGGACATTGAGCCCCAGCATTTT | TRBJ1-5 | NA | NA | TRBV19